Here is one T cell receptor (beta chain) with its context. What it recognizes is unknown. CDR3 length: 15 amino acids. CDR1 and CDR2 from the germline V gene are ENHRY and SYGVKD. Trimming removed 6 bases from V and 0 bases from J, with 14 bases in between. The sample belongs to a study of T cells in Graves' hyperthyroidism and ophthalmopathy. Findings of the study overall: For ophthalmopathy, model prediction preceded onset by a median about six months. Blood also held most thyroid clonotypes expanded beyond 0.001.

Any patient presenting with uncontrolled infection, other autoimmune disease, pregnancy or lactation was left out. Used for diagnoses were clinical symptoms, serum thyroxine and TRAb, thyroid ultrasound and orbital computed tomography. TCR beta CDR3 sequences were amplified from RNA transcripts. RT-PCR in the first round (using the HTBI primer set) targeted the TCR CDR3. TCRdb analysed the multiplex PCR reads with MiXCR anew, one entry per CDR3 protein. The table includes some 580,000 distinct CDR3 sequences, approximately 15% detected once. The chain uses TRBV10-3 and TRBJ1-1; weak D call: TRBD1 (5 bases). Material: blood. The receptor comes from a woman between 40 and 50 years old with Graves' ophthalmopathy. CDR3: CAISERGALNTEAFF. CDR3 bases: TGTGCCATCAGCGAGCGAGGGGCGCTGAACACTGAAGCTTTCTTT.